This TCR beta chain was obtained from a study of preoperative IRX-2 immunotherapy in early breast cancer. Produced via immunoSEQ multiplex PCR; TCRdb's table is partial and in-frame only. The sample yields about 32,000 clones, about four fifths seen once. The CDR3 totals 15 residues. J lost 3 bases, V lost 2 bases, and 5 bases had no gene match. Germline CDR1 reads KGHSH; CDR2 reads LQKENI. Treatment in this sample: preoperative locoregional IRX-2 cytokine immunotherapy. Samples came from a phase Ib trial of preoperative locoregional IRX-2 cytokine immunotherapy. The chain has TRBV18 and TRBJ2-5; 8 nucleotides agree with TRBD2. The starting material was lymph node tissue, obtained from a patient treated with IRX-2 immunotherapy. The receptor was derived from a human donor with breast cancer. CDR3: CASSPELAEEETQYF. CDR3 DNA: TGTGCCAGCTCACCAGAACTAGCGGAGGAAGAGACCCAGTACTTC.